The 5 T cell receptor beta chains below all came from one sample that was sequenced in a study of blood T cell dynamics during melanoma immunotherapy. Assay used: immunoSEQ multiplex PCR; TCRdb lists only in-frame clones, some missing. Seen here are about 8,500 clones, 81% observed once, and the top ten hold under 1.5%. The time point was: pre-treatment baseline. This specimen consisted of blood, obtained from a patient treated with checkpoint blockade. The receptors originated from a human donor with melanoma.

This chain links TRBV10-1 with TRBJ2-1; 9 bases match TRBD1. Trimming took 5 bases from V and 5 from J; bases not matched to a gene: 13. Germline V gene lookup returns CDR1 WNHNN and CDR2 SYGVQD (reference sequence). The CDR3 totals 17 residues. The CDR3 coding sequence is TGCGCCAGCAGTATGGATCTCGGGACAGGGAGAGACAATGAGCAGTTCTTC. It encodes CASSMDLGTGRDNEQFF.

This clone has only one observation. The chain uses TRBV5-4 and TRBJ2-5; possibly TRBD2 for D (7 bases). The CDR3 covers 15 residues. V dropped 4 bases and J dropped 4 bases, with 17 bases sitting between them. The germline gives CDR1 SGHNT, CDR2 YYREEE (reference sequence). The CDR3 sequence: CASSPGGQRGETQYF. The DNA for the CDR3 is TGTGCCAGCAGCCCGGGGGGACAACGCGGAGAGACCCAGTACTTC.

This clone occurred a few times. V usage is TRBV19 and J usage is TRBJ2-2; D is unclear. The CDR3 runs to 14 residues. The V and J ends lost 6 bases and 0 bases respectively, with 8 bases between them. Germline V gives CDR1 LNHDA, CDR2 SQIVND (reference sequence). CDR3 protein: CASSGTANTGELFF. The CDR3 DNA reads TGTGCCAGTAGCGGAACAGCGAACACCGGGGAGCTGTTTTTT.

The DNA for the CDR3 is TGTGCCAGCAGCTCAACAGGGGGCGTTATGAACACTGAAGCTTTCTTT. It yields the protein CASSSTGGVMNTEAFF. J is TRBJ1-1 and V is TRBV5-4; 9 positions agree with TRBD1. Germline V gene lookup returns CDR1 SGHNT and CDR2 YYREEE (reference sequence). Trimming cost V 3 bases and J 0 bases; bases outside gene matches: 6. This CDR3 region has 16 residues.

This clone showed up just a few times. This chain joins TRBV5-1 and TRBJ1-2; D not certain. CDR3 length equals 14 residues. V was cut by 0 bases and J by 3 bases, with 9 bases left in between. The germline V gene encodes CDR1 SGHRS and CDR2 YFSETQ. The CDR3 DNA is TGCGCCAGCAGCTTGGGGGTTTCTGACTATGGCTACACCTTC. This gives the protein CASSLGVSDYGYTF. The full variable domain, in which reference TRBV5-1 and TRBJ1-2 provide the parts outside the CDR3, is KAGVTQTPRYLIKTRGQQVTLSCSPISGHRSVSWYQQTPGQGLQFLFEYFSETQRNKGNFPGRFSGRQFSNSRSEMNVSTLELGDSALYLCASSLGVSDYGYTFGSGTRLTVV.